The 20 T cell receptor delta chains given below trace back to one sample, sequenced in a study of γδ T cells in repeated Plasmodium falciparum infection. Gammadelta T cells were flow-sorted from PBMC into Vgamma9/Vdelta2+ and Vdelta2-negative populations for bulk analysis. TCRdb ran CATT on the multiplex PCR reads. The sample contains tens of thousands of delta-chain clones, over 0.9% of which appear only once. Sequencing was carried out using gamma-delta T cells from blood. Receptors were obtained from a pool of human donors (malaria-infected and uninfected, not separated).

This clone was recorded a few times. This probably arose from a read error, given a far larger clone one base away. The sample holds other DNA sequences that translate to the same CDR3. The rearrangement links TRDV2 to TRDJ1, with D hard to call. The germline gives CDR1 GEAIGNYY, CDR2 EKD. This CDR3 is built from 16 residues. Between the trimmed V and J ends, which lost 0 bases and 1 base, there was a span of 14 bases. The CDR3 region is CACDTILRKATDKLIF. CDR3 DNA sequence: TGTGCCTGTGACACCATCCTCCGCAAGGCCACCGATAAACTCATCTTT.

With respect to this clone: TCRdb's listed protein matches a much larger clone and diverges from this DNA's translation at residue 12, likely through a read error; the protein shown comes from the DNA. The chain uses TRDV2 and TRDJ3; 12 positions match TRDD3. TCRdb carries no J gene annotation; the J gene was assigned here by matching the DNA with germline. The germline V gene encodes CDR1 GEAIGNYY and CDR2 EKD. The CDR3 covers 18 residues. In nucleotides, the CDR3 is TGTGCCTGTGACAATACTGGGGGATACTCCTGGGGCACCCGACAGATGTTTTTC. This codes for CACDNTGGYSWGTRQMFF.

This clone occurred a few times. This DNA translates differently at residue 16 from the TCRdb protein, which is that of a much larger clone; a read error is likely, and the protein shown is the DNA's own translation. The chain employs TRDV1 and TRDJ1, with TRDD3 matching over 13 bases. The CDR3 is 24 amino acids. Trimming at V came to 1 base and at J to 0 bases, leaving 23 bases not matched to a gene. Germline lookup yields CDR1 TSWWSYY and CDR2 QGS. For the CDR3, the DNA is TGTGCTCTTGGGGAACCTCGTTATGGGCTACTGGGGGATACGCCAACCCTATACACCGATAAACTCATCTTT. As protein: CALGEPRYGLLGDTPTLYTDKLIF.

On this clone itself: This DNA's translation differs at residue 3 from TCRdb's protein, which comes from a much larger clone; a read error is likely, and the protein shown is translated from the DNA. The chain is built from TRDV1 and TRDJ1, with 8 bases that match TRDD3. As TCRdb names no J gene, one was assigned here on the basis of a DNA match to germline. Germline lookup yields CDR1 TSWWSYY and CDR2 QGS. CDR3 length: 24 amino acids. The CDR3: CAIGGKGVNPGDSPRGGCTDKLIF. CDR3 DNA: TGTGCTATTGGGGGAAAGGGTGTTAATCCAGGGGATTCCCCGCGTGGGGGATGCACCGATAAACTCATCTTT.

Details on this clone: The TCRdb record carries a much larger clone's protein, which differs from this DNA's translation at residue 4; a read error is the likely cause, and the protein listed here is the DNA translation. The chain carries TRDV2 and TRDJ1, with a weak D call TRDD1 (5 bases). TCRdb gives no J gene; it was assigned here by matching the DNA to germline. Germline lookup yields CDR1 GEAIGNYY and CDR2 EKD. CDR3 length: 17 amino acids. The V gene lost 6 bases and the J gene lost 0 bases, with 22 bases spanning the gap. The CDR3 DNA is TGTGCCTGTAACGAAATTAATCCCCAACTCCACACCGATAAACTCATCTTT. It codes for CACNEINPQLHTDKLIF.

For this clone: The TCRdb protein, from a much larger clone, departs from this DNA's translation at residue 14, likely by read error; the protein shown derives from the DNA. The rearrangement uses TRDV1 and TRDJ1; TRDD3 matches at 10 bases. The J gene is not listed in TCRdb, so it was assigned here from a DNA match to germline. V shed 1 base and J 4 bases; nucleotides not matched to a gene: 15. CDR3 length: 19 residues. Germline assignment: CDR1 TSWWSYY and CDR2 QGS. CDR3 sequence (DNA): TGTGCTCTTGGGGAACCTACTTCCTTCCAACTGGGGGATCTCGATAAACTCATCTTT. Translating gives CALGEPTSFQLGDLDKLIF.

The chain couples TRDV2 to TRDJ1; 11 nucleotides align to TRDD3. The J gene was not available in TCRdb and was assigned here by matching the DNA to germline segments. The V and J ends lost 3 bases and 2 bases, in that order; junction bases with no gene match: 10. Germline loops: CDR1 GEAIGNYY, CDR2 EKD. The CDR3 contains 17 residues. CDR3: CACDSLLGDMATDKLIF. DNA for the CDR3: TGTGCCTGTGACTCCCTACTGGGGGATATGGCGACCGATAAACTCATCTTT.

This clone came up a few times. The TCRdb protein, from a much larger clone, departs from this DNA's translation at residue 5, likely by read error; the protein shown derives from the DNA. The chain uses TRDV1 and TRDJ1, with 7 bases lining up with TRDD3. V lost 4 bases and J lost 0; bases outside the gene matches: 14. The CDR3 totals 18 residues. Germline CDR1 is TSWWSYY and CDR2 is QGS. CDR3 protein: CALGGLRPIWGYTDKLIF. The CDR3 coding sequence is TGTGCTCTTGGGGGACTTCGCCCAATCTGGGGGTACACCGATAAACTCATCTTT.

This clone was detected a few times. It differs at one base from a far larger clone, so likely a read error. The sample holds other DNA sequences that translate to the same CDR3. No call exists for the J gene, whereas the V gene is TRDV2; TRDD3, the table's D call, lacks a check against the DNA. The CDR3 totals 18 residues. Germline CDR1 GEAIGNYY, CDR2 EKD. CDR3 in DNA: TGTGCCTGTGACCCTTTGACTGGGGGATACTCTGACACCGATAAACTTATCTTT. It translates to CACDPLTGGYSDTDKLIF.

This clone was observed a handful of times. A read error is likely here: a far larger clone is one base away. Other DNA sequences from this sample encode an identical CDR3 as well. The V call is TRDV1, the J call TRDJ1; D gene uncertain. Germline CDR1 TSWWSYY, CDR2 QGS. The CDR3 has 16 residues. V dropped 0 bases and J dropped 0 bases, with 11 bases sitting between them. The CDR3 DNA follows: TGTGCTCTTGGGGAACTACCCCCACCGTACACCGATAAACTCATCTTT. This sequence encodes CALGELPPPYTDKLIF.

Concerning this clone itself: A read error is likely here: a far larger clone is one base away. Other DNA sequences in this sample translate to the same CDR3. V and J are TRAV36/DV7 and TRDJ1; TRDD3 agrees at 7 bases. The CDR3 spans 18 residues. Per the germline V gene, CDR1 is VTNFRS and CDR2 is LTSSGIE (reference sequence). Written as DNA, the CDR3 is TGTGCTGTGATGCGTCCCGGGGATAAGGGGCCGTACACCGACAAACTCATCTTT. Its translation is CAVMRPGDKGPYTDKLIF.

Note on this clone: TCRdb lists the protein of a much larger clone for this DNA, which differs at residue 11, so this is likely a read error; the protein given here is translated from the DNA itself. V is TRDV1 and J is TRDJ3, with 9 bases identical to TRDD3. There are 19 residues in the CDR3. Losses at the gene ends were 3 bases for V and 3 bases for J; bases not matched to a gene: 9. Germline V lookup: CDR1 TSWWSYY, CDR2 QGS. CDR3: CALGDYSWGICWDTRQMFF. CDR3 DNA: TGTGCTCTTGGGGACTACAGCTGGGGGATTTGCTGGGACACCCGACAGATGTTTTTC.

On this clone itself: The amino acid sequence in TCRdb belongs to a much larger clone and departs from this DNA's translation at residue 3, likely a sequencing read error; the sequence shown is translated from the DNA. The J gene is TRDJ1, the V gene TRDV2, with D tentatively TRDD3 (5 bases). Germline matching of the DNA provided the J gene here, since TCRdb leaves it blank. Germline V gene data show CDR1 as GEAIGNYY and CDR2 as EKD. The CDR3 consists of 20 residues. CDR3: CAYDTEGTSWDTRGTDKLIF. The DNA of the CDR3 is TGTGCCTATGACACCGAAGGGACGTCGTGGGACACGAGGGGGACCGATAAACTCATCTTT.

This clone was seen a few times. This likely stems from a read error, as it lies one base from a far larger clone. Other nucleotide sequences in the sample specify the same CDR3. J gene calling gave no result, while the V gene is TRDV1; the table's D call TRDD3 went unverified against the DNA. The CDR3 loop spans 22 amino acids. Germline assignment: CDR1 TSWWSYY and CDR2 QGS. The CDR3 protein is CALGETTTSNWIILKNTDKLIF. CDR3 bases: TGTGCTCTTGGGGAAACTACTACTTCAAACTGGATTATCCTAAAAAACACCGATAAGCTCATCTTT.

Comment on this clone: The protein TCRdb gives is from a much larger clone and does not agree with this DNA's translation at residue 9, likely a read error; the protein shown here comes from the DNA. The J gene is TRDJ1, the V gene TRDV2, with D perhaps TRDD3 (6 bases). From germline, CDR1 is GEAIGNYY and CDR2 EKD. Between the trimmed V and J ends, which lost 0 bases and 3 bases, there was a span of 22 bases. The CDR3 has 18 residues. CDR3 coding DNA: TGTGCCTGTGACACCGTCGGTACTTGGGGATCCCTCCCCGATAAACTCATCTTT. It yields the protein CACDTVGTWGSLPDKLIF.

About this clone: A much larger clone is a single base away; this may be a read error. Other DNA sequences in the same sample also yield this CDR3. The chain couples TRDV1 to TRDJ1; a possible D gene is TRDD3 (5 bases). The V end was cut by 6 bases, the J end by 0 bases, with 20 bases between. The V gene's germline CDR1 is TSWWSYY and CDR2 QGS. The CDR3 is made up of 17 amino acids. The CDR3 is CALGTLAGTRYTDKLIF. CDR3 DNA: TGTGCTCTTGGCACGTTGGCGGGGACCAGGTACACCGATAAACTCATCTTT.

Points on this clone: TCRdb's entry gives the protein of a much larger clone, which mismatches this DNA's translation at residue 15, likely from a read error; the protein reported here is translated from the DNA. The rearrangement uses TRDV2 and TRDJ1; 9 nucleotides match TRDD3. The J gene, absent from TCRdb, was called here by matching the DNA to germline. The CDR3 has 18 residues. The germline V gene encodes CDR1 GEAIGNYY and CDR2 EKD. CDR3 in amino acids: CACDPRIDWGTNTDRLIF. In DNA, the CDR3 is TGTGCCTGTGACCCCCGAATCGACTGGGGGACTAACACCGATAGACTCATCTTT.

As to this clone: The protein in TCRdb stems from a much larger clone and differs at residue 12 from this DNA's translation, likely a read error; here the protein is translated from the DNA. The J gene is TRDJ3, the V gene TRDV2, with 10 bases identical to TRDD3. The J gene, missing from TCRdb, was assigned here through DNA to germline matching. Germline V gives CDR1 GEAIGNYY, CDR2 EKD. The length of the CDR3 is 24 residues. Unmatched junction bases numbered 20, after V lost 0 bases and J lost 1 base. This CDR3 reads CACDTFAKDDSHWGISWDTRQMFF. The CDR3 DNA reads TGTGCCTGTGACACCTTCGCGAAAGACGACTCTCACTGGGGGATTTCCTGGGACACCCGACAGATGTTTTTC.

To note about this clone: TCRdb's entry gives the protein of a much larger clone, which mismatches this DNA's translation at residue 18, likely from a read error; the protein reported here is translated from the DNA. The chain recombines TRDV2 with TRDJ1; 10 nucleotides agree with TRDD3. Germline V CDR1 and CDR2: GEAIGNYY, EKD. Trimming removed 0 bases from V and 0 bases from J; junction bases left unmatched: 27. The CDR3 contains 24 residues. CDR3 coding DNA: TGTGCCTGTGACACCGTTCGTCCCTCCCCTAGCCCAAACTGGGGGATGGGGCACACCGATAAACTCATCTTT. It encodes CACDTVRPSPSPNWGMGHTDKLIF.

There are a few counts of this clone. Translating this DNA gives a protein that differs at residue 13 from the TCRdb one, which belongs to a much larger clone; a read error is likely, and the protein shown is this translation. V gene TRDV2 combines with J gene TRDJ1; TRDD3 agrees at 8 bases. The J gene, left out of TCRdb, was set here by checking the DNA against germline. This CDR3 spans 17 amino acids. Germline values: CDR1 GEAIGNYY, CDR2 EKD. CDR3 amino acids: CACDTVSGIRNTYKLIF. The CDR3 DNA reads as TGTGCCTGTGACACCGTCTCCGGGATACGAAACACCTATAAACTCATCTTT.